Detailed here is one T cell receptor beta chain. The data originate from a study of blood T cell repertoires in COVID-19. On the study more broadly: Researchers got acute and convalescent COVID-19 samples from the United States, Italy and Spain. T cells, B-cell-depleted T cells, or PBMCs supplied cDNA or gDNA.

Authors' analysis steps: Quantification of nucleated cells was approximated via reference gene primer amplification. The assay was immunoSEQ multiplex PCR, and TCRdb's table has in-frame clones only and misses some. The V and J calls and clone size come from that table; D and trimming were worked out from the DNA. The table shows about 280,000 clones, with 75% to 90% occurring only once. Patients from Seattle were sampled longitudinally, starting during active infection. This CDR3 contains 14 residues. V lost 3 bases and J 0 bases, leaving 6 bases between the germline ends. Germline CDR1 is KGHSH and CDR2 is LQKENI.

This receptor was identified in a woman aged 70 to 79 with COVID-19, enrolled during active disease. The genes are TRBV18 and TRBJ2-4; no reliable D call. Source material: peripheral blood. CDR3 sequence reads: CASSPSLAKNIQYF. The CDR3 nucleotides are TGTGCCAGCTCACCGAGCCTAGCCAAAAACATTCAGTACTTC.